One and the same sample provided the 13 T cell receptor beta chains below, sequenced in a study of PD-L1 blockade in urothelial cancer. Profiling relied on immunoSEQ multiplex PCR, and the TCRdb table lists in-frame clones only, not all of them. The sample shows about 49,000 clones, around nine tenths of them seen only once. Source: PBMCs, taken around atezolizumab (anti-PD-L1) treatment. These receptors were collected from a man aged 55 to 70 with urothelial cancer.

The CDR3 region has the DNA TGTGCCAGCAGCCAATACACAGATACGCAGTATTTT. Protein product: CASSQYTDTQYF. The chain recombines TRBV14 with TRBJ2-3; D gene unclear. The CDR3 is made up of 12 amino acids. Trimming cost V 2 bases and J 2 bases, with 2 bases left between them. Germline V gene lookup returns CDR1 SGHDN and CDR2 FVKESK.

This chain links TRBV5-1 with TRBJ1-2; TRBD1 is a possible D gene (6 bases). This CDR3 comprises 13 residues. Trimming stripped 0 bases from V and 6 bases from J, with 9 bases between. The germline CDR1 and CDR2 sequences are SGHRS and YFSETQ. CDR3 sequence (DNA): TGCGCCAGCAGCTTGGGTGGGGGCGATGGCTACACCTTC. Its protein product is CASSLGGGDGYTF.

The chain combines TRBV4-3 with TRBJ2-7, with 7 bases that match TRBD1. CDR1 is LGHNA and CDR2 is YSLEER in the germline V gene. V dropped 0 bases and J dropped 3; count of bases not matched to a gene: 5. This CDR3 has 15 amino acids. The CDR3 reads CASSQDWRQGYEQYF. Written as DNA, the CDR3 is TGCGCCAGCAGCCAAGACTGGCGACAGGGCTACGAGCAGTACTTC.

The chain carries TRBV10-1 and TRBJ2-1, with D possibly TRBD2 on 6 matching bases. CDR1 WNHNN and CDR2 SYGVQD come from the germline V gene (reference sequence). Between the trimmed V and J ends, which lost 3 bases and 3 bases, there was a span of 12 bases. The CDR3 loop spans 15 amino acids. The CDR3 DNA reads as TGCGCCAGCAGTGACGGGAGCGCCGGCTACAATGAGCAGTTCTTC. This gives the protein CASSDGSAGYNEQFF.

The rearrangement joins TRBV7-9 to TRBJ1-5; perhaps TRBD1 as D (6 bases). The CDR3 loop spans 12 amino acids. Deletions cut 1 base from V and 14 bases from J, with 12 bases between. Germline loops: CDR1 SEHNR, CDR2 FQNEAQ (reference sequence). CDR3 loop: CASSLGGHPKHF. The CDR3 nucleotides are TGTGCCAGCAGCTTAGGGGGACACCCCAAGCATTTT. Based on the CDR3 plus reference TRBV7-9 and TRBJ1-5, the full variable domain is DTGVSQNPRHKITKRGQNVTFRCDPISEHNRLYWYRQTLGQGPEFLTYFQNEAQLEKSRLLSDRFSAERPKGSFSTLEIQRTEQGDSAMYLCASSLGGHPKHFGDGTRLSIL.

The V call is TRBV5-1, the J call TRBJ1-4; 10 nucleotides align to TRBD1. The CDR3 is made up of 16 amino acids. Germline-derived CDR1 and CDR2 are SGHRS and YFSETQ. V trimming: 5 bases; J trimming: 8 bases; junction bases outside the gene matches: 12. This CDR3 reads CASSYTPGQGTEKLFF. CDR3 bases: TGCGCCAGCAGTTATACCCCGGGACAGGGGACCGAAAAACTGTTTTTT. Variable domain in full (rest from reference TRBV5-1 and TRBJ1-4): KAGVTQTPRYLIKTRGQQVTLSCSPISGHRSVSWYQQTPGQGLQFLFEYFSETQRNKGNFPGRFSGRQFSNSRSEMNVSTLELGDSALYLCASSYTPGQGTEKLFFGSGTQLSVL.

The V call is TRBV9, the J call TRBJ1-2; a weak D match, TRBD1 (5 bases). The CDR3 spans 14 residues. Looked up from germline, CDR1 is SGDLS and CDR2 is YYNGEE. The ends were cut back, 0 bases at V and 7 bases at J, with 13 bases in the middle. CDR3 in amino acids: CASSVEGGTRGYTF. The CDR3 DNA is TGTGCCAGCAGCGTAGAAGGAGGGACCCGTGGCTACACCTTC.

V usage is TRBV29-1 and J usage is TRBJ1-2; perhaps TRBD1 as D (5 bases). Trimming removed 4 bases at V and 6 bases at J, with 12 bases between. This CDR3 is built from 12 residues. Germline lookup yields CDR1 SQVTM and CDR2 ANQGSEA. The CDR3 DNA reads TGCAGCGTTGTCCAGGGCTTCGATGGCTACACCTTC. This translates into CSVVQGFDGYTF.

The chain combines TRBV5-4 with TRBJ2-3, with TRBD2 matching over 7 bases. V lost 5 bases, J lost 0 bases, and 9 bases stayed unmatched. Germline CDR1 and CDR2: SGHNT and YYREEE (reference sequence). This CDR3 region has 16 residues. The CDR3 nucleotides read TGTGCCAGCAGGGACGGGACTACCCGTAGCACAGATACGCAGTATTTT. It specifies CASRDGTTRSTDTQYF.

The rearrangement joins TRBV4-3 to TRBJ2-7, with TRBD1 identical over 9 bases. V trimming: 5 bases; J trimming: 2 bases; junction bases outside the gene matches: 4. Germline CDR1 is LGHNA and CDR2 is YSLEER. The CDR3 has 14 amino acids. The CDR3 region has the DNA TGCGCCAGCAGCTCGCGACAGGGGGCCTACGAGCAGTACTTC. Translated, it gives CASSSRQGAYEQYF.

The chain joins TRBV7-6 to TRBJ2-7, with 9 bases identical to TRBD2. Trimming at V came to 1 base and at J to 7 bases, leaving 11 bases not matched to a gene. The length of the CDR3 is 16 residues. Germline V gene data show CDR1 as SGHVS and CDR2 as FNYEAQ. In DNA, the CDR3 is TGTGCCAGCAGCTTAGGAATAGCGGGGGCCCTCTGGGAGCAGTACTTC. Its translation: CASSLGIAGALWEQYF.

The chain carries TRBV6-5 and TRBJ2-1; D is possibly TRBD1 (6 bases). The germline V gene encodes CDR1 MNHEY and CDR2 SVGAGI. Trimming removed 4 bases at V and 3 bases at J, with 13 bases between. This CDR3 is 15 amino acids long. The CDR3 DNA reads TGTGCCAGCAGTTTCCGGACAGAAAACTACAATGAGCAGTTCTTC. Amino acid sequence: CASSFRTENYNEQFF.

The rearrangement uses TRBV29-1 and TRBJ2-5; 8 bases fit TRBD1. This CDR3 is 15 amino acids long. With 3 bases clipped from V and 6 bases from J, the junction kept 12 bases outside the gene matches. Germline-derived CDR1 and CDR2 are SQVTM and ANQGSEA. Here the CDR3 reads CSVDPTQGASKTQYF. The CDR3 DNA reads TGCAGCGTTGACCCGACGCAGGGGGCATCGAAGACCCAGTACTTC. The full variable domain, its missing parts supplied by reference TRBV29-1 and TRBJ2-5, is SAVISQKPSRDICQRGTSLTIQCQVDSQVTMMFWYRQQPGQSLTLIATANQGSEATYESGFVIDKFPISRPNLTFSTLTVSNMSPEDSSIYLCSVDPTQGASKTQYFGPGTRLLVL.